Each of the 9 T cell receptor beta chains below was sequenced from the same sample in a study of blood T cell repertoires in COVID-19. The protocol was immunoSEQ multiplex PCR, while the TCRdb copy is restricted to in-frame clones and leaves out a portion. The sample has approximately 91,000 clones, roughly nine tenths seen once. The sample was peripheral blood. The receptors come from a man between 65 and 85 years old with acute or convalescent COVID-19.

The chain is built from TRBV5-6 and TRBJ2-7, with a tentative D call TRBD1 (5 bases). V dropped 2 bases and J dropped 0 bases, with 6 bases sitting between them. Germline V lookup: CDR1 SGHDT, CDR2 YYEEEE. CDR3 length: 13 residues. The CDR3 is CASSFDSSYEQYF. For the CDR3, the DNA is TGTGCCAGCAGCTTCGACAGCTCCTACGAGCAGTACTTC.

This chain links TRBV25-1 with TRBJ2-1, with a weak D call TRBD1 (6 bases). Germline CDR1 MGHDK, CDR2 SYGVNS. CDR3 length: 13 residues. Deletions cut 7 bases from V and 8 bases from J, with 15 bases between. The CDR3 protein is CASNLGGWDEQFF. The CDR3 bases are TGTGCCAGCAACCTTGGGGGCTGGGATGAGCAGTTCTTC.

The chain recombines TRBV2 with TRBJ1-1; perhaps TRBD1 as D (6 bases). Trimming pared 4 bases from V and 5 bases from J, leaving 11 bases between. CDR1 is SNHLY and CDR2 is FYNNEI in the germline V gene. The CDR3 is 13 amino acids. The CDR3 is CASSGRGGTEAFF. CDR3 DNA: TGTGCCAGCAGTGGGAGGGGGGGGACTGAAGCTTTCTTT.

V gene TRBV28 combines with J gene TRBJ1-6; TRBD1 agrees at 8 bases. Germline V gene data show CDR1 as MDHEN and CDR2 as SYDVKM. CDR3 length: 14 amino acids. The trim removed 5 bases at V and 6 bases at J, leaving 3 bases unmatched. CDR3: CASSRQGFNSPLHF. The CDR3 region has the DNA TGTGCCAGCAGTAGACAGGGGTTTAATTCACCCCTCCACTTT.

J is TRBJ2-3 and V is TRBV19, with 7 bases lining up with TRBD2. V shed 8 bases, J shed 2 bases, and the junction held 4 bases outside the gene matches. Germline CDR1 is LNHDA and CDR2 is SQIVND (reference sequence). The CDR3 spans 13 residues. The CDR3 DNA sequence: TGTGCCAGTGACGGGGGGAACACAGATACGCAGTATTTT. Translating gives CASDGGNTDTQYF.

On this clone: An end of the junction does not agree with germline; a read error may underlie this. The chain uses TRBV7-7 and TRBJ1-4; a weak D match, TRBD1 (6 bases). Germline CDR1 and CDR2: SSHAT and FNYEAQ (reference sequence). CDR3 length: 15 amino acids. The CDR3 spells CASSRTGTLNEKLFF. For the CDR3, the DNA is TGTGCTAGCAGCCGTACCGGGACATTAAATGAAAAACTGTTTTTT.

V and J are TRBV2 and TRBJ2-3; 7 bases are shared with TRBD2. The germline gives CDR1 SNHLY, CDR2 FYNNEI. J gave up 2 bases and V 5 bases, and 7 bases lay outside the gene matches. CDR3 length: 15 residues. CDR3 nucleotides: TGTGCCAGCAGTTCAAGGCGGGGGACCACAGATACGCAGTATTTT. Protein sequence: CASSSRRGTTDTQYF.

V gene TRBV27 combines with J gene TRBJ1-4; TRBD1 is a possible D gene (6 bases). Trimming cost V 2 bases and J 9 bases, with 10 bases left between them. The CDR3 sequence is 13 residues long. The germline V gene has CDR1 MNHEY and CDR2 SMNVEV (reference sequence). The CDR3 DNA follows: TGTGCCAGCAGTTTAGGGGGGGACAAAAAACTGTTTTTT. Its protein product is CASSLGGDKKLFF.

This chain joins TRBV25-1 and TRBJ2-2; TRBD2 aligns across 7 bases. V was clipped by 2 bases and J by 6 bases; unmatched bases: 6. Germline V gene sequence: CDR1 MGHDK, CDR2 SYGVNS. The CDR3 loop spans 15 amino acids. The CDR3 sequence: CASSEQTSTAGELFF. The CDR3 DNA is TGTGCCAGCAGTGAACAGACTAGCACTGCCGGGGAGCTGTTTTTT.